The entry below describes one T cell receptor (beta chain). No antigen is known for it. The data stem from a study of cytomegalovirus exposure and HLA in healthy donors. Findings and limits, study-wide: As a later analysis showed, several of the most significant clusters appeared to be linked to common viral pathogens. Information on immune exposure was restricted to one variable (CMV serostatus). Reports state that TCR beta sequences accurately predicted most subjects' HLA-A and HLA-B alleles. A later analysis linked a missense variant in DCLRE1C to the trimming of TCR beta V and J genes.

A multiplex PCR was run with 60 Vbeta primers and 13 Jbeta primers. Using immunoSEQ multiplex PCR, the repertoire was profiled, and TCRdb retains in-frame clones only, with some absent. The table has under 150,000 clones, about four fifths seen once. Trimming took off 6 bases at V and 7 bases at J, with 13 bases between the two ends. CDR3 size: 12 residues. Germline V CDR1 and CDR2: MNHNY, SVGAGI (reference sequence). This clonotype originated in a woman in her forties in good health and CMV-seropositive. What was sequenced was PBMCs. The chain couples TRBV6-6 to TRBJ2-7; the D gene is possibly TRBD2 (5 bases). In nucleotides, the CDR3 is TGTGCCAGCAGAATCTTAACGGGGGAGCAGTACTTC. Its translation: CASRILTGEQYF.